These 19 T cell receptor beta chains were all obtained from the same sample, sequenced in a study of CD8 T cells in Susac syndrome. Random hexamers served to reverse transcribe roughly 0.5 to 1 ug RNA. TCRdb reanalysed the immunoSEQ multiplex PCR reads using MiXCR and keeps one entry per CDR3 protein. Of some 100,000 distinct CDR3 sequences in the sample, 85% to 95% were seen once. Sequencing was performed on CD4+ T cells from PBMCs. The receptor source for this set is a human donor in good health.

This chain uses TRBV20-1 with TRBJ1-2; D is undetermined. The length of the CDR3 is 15 residues. Per germline, CDR1 DFQATT and CDR2 SNEGSKA (reference sequence). CDR3 region: CSTPRSGFVNYGYTF. Here the CDR3 DNA reads TGCAGCACGCCACGTTCGGGGTTCGTTAACTATGGCTACACCTTC.

This chain links TRBV24-1 with TRBJ2-1, with TRBD1 matching 8 bases. Germline values: CDR1 KGHDR, CDR2 SFDVKD. The CDR3 spans 16 residues. V dropped 6 bases and J dropped 7; count of bases not matched to a gene: 13. CDR3 sequence reads: CATSRRDGQGRNEQFF. CDR3 coding DNA: TGTGCCACCAGTCGACGGGACGGACAGGGAAGGAATGAGCAGTTCTTC.

This clonotype was detected only once. The chain carries TRBV5-1 and TRBJ1-2; tentatively, D is TRBD1 (5 bases). CDR1 is SGHRS and CDR2 is YFSETQ in the germline V gene. The CDR3 sequence is 17 residues long. V was trimmed by 4 bases and J by 0 bases, leaving 19 bases between them. The CDR3 DNA is TGCGCCAGCAGCCTCGCGTCGACCCCGGACACTAACTATGGCTACACCTTC. It specifies CASSLASTPDTNYGYTF.

J is TRBJ1-1 and V is TRBV25-1; D remains ambiguous. The V gene lost 3 bases and the J gene lost 0 bases, with 11 bases spanning the gap. This CDR3 has 15 amino acids. Germline values: CDR1 MGHDK, CDR2 SYGVNS. Written as DNA, the CDR3 is TGTGCCAGCAGTGATATCGGAGGGTTGAACACTGAAGCTTTCTTT. This sequence encodes CASSDIGGLNTEAFF.

The rearrangement links TRBV10-1 to TRBJ1-1; TRBD1 might be the D (6 bases). This CDR3 has 15 residues. V lost 6 bases to trimming and J lost 1 base, with 15 bases between them. Germline V gene sequence: CDR1 WNHNN, CDR2 SYGVQD (reference sequence). The CDR3 sequence is CASRGAPYPNTEAFF. DNA of the CDR3: TGCGCCAGCAGGGGGGCACCTTACCCGAACACTGAAGCTTTCTTT.

This chain uses TRBV6-1 with TRBJ2-1; a weak D match, TRBD1 (5 bases). The CDR3 runs 13 residues. Germline V gene sequence: CDR1 MNHNS, CDR2 SASEGT. V lost 4 bases, J lost 8 bases, and 12 bases lay in between. CDR3 sequence: CASSVQGRDEQFF. The CDR3 coding sequence is TGTGCCAGCAGTGTCCAGGGTCGAGATGAGCAGTTCTTC.

The chain has TRBV29-1 and TRBJ1-1, with D possibly TRBD1 on 5 matching bases. In germline, CDR1 is SQVTM, CDR2 ANQGSEA. CDR3 size: 12 residues. Trimming cost V 6 bases and J 10 bases, with 18 bases left between them. The CDR3 DNA reads TGCAGCGTGGAACCCGGGGCGGAGGGAGCTTTCTTT. This codes for CSVEPGAEGAFF.

CDR3 coding DNA: TGCAGCGTTCGGTGGGCTACCGGGGAGCTGTTTTTT. Translating gives CSVRWATGELFF. The chain uses TRBV29-1 and TRBJ2-2; no firm D call. CDR1 SQVTM and CDR2 ANQGSEA come from the germline V gene. Trimming stripped 5 bases from V and 5 bases from J, with 9 bases between. This CDR3 spans 12 amino acids.

This clonotype was seen a single time. The rearrangement joins TRBV3-1 to TRBJ2-5, with a weak D call TRBD1 (6 bases). Germline CDR1 and CDR2: LGHDT and YNNKEL (reference sequence). Trimming cost V 1 base and J 3 bases, with 9 bases left between them. This CDR3 region has 14 residues. The CDR3 sequence is CASSQGTVKETQYF. DNA for the CDR3: TGTGCCAGCAGCCAAGGGACAGTGAAAGAGACCCAGTACTTC.

V usage is TRBV10-3 and J usage is TRBJ2-1; D call uncertain. The V gene's germline CDR1 is ENHRY and CDR2 SYGVKD. The ends were cut back, 3 bases at V and 0 bases at J, with 12 bases in the middle. CDR3 size: 16 residues. The CDR3, as DNA: TGTGCCATCAGTGACCAGACTCTGAGCTCCTACAATGAGCAGTTCTTC. It encodes CAISDQTLSSYNEQFF.

The chain combines TRBV6-1 with TRBJ1-2, with D possibly TRBD1 on 6 matching bases. Germline V gene data show CDR1 as MNHNS and CDR2 as SASEGT. The CDR3 consists of 17 residues. V was shortened by 8 bases and J by 2 bases, with 24 bases between the two germline ends. The CDR3 loop is CASFSIASHRENYGYTF. The CDR3 nucleotides read TGTGCCAGCTTCTCTATTGCGTCGCACAGGGAAAACTATGGCTACACCTTC.

The chain links TRBV2 to TRBJ1-2; D is uncertain. Germline CDR1 and CDR2: SNHLY and FYNNEI. The V end was cut by 10 bases, the J end by 3 bases, with 15 bases between. The CDR3 sequence is 13 residues long. This chain's CDR3 is CANTPGLDYGYTF. DNA of the CDR3: TGTGCCAACACCCCCGGGTTGGACTATGGCTACACCTTC.

V and J are TRBV6-2 or TRBV6-3 and TRBJ1-5; tentatively, D is TRBD1 (5 bases). The germline V gene has CDR1 MNHEY and CDR2 SVGEGT. The CDR3 is made up of 14 amino acids. The germline V and J ends were trimmed by 3 bases and 6 bases, with 12 bases remaining between them. CDR3 DNA: TGTGCCAGCAGTTATCGCGGGGGTCCTCAGCCCCAGCATTTT. Translating gives CASSYRGGPQPQHF.

This rearrangement joins TRBV29-1 to TRBJ1-2; TRBD1 agrees at 8 bases. CDR1 is SQVTM, CDR2 ANQGSEA, per germline. The CDR3 extends over 14 amino acids. V lost 8 bases and J lost 4; bases outside the gene matches: 12. The DNA of the CDR3 is TGCAGCTCCGAGGCCGGGACAGGTACCTATGGCTACACCTTC. Translated: CSSEAGTGTYGYTF.

The chain employs TRBV30 and TRBJ1-1; D is unresolved. This CDR3 is built from 13 residues. In germline, CDR1 is GTSNPN, CDR2 SVGIG (reference sequence). The V and J ends lost 5 bases and 5 bases respectively, with 15 bases between them. CDR3 region: CAWDSTIVTEAFF. As DNA, the CDR3 is TGTGCCTGGGATTCGACAATCGTAACTGAAGCTTTCTTT. The complete variable domain, with remaining parts taken from reference TRBV30 and TRBJ1-1, reads SQTIHQWPATLVQPVGSPLSLECTVEGTSNPNLYWYRQAAGRGLQLLFYSVGIGQISSEVPQNLSASRPQDRQFILSSKKLLLSDSGFYLCAWDSTIVTEAFFGQGTRLTVV.

The chain joins TRBV6-2 or TRBV6-3 to TRBJ2-3, with TRBD2 matching 9 bases. The junction had 8 bases not matched to a gene; V was cut back by 4 bases and J by 6 bases. The CDR3 runs 15 residues. CDR1 and CDR2 from the germline V gene are MNHEY and SVGEGT. The CDR3 region has the DNA TGTGCCAGCAGTTTGGCGGGGGGGCCGGGTGATACGCAGTATTTT. This encodes CASSLAGGPGDTQYF.

The chain uses TRBV6-2 or TRBV6-3 and TRBJ2-7; 10 bases are shared with TRBD1. In germline, CDR1 is MNHEY, CDR2 SVGEGT. This CDR3 contains 16 residues. Losses at the gene ends were 7 bases for V and 6 bases for J; bases not matched to a gene: 15. The CDR3 DNA reads as TGTGCCAGCATTTCCAAGACAGGGGGCTCCCTAGGCGAGCAGTACTTC. Protein: CASISKTGGSLGEQYF.

This sequence joins TRBV2 and TRBJ1-2, with 9 bases matching TRBD1. The CDR3 extends over 15 amino acids. CDR1 is SNHLY, CDR2 FYNNEI, per germline. V trimming: 3 bases; J trimming: 7 bases; junction bases outside the gene matches: 9. CDR3 bases: TGTGCCAGCAGTGAGGACAGGGGACCTCCCGGTGGCTACACCTTC. This gives the protein CASSEDRGPPGGYTF.

The chain carries TRBV25-1 and TRBJ2-7; 8 bases match TRBD2. The CDR3 is made up of 13 amino acids. CDR1 and CDR2 (germline): MGHDK, SYGVNS. V lost 4 bases and J lost 5; bases outside the gene matches: 4. The DNA for the CDR3 is TGTGCCAGCAGTGTTGCGGGGGGCGACGAGCAGTACTTC. It encodes CASSVAGGDEQYF.